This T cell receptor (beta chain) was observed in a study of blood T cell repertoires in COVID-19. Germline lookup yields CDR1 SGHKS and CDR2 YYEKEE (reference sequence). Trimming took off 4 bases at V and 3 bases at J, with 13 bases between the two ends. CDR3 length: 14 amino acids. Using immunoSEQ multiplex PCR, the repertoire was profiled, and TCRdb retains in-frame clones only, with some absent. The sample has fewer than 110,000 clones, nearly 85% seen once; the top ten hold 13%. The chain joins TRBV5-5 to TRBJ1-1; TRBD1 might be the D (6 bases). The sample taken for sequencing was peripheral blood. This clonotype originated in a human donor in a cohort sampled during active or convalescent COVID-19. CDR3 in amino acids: CASSPNRADTEAFF. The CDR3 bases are TGTGCCAGCAGCCCCAACAGGGCTGACACTGAAGCTTTCTTT.